This TCR beta chain is drawn from a study of cytomegalovirus exposure and HLA in healthy donors. Study as a whole: Early released data comprised 80 million or so unique TCRs from HLA-typed donors. Overall study results and limits: Cytomegalovirus-associated status was assigned to about 170 TCR beta chains. Certain indistinguishable V segments, among them TRBV6-2 and TRBV6-3, were excluded.

The length of the CDR3 is 15 residues. Losses at the gene ends were 6 bases for V and 6 bases for J; bases not matched to a gene: 11. Germline CDR1 LNHDA, CDR2 SQIVND (reference sequence). In regard to this clone: Its antigen is still unknown.

The PCR used 60 Vbeta and 13 Jbeta primers. Produced via immunoSEQ multiplex PCR; TCRdb's table is partial and in-frame only. The repertoire holds about 140,000 clones, with roughly four fifths as singletons. Among the donors, all were healthy bone marrow donors. The sequencing input was PBMCs. The rearrangement uses TRBV19 and TRBJ2-3; 8 nucleotides align to TRBD2. This TCR derives from a woman in her 50s in good health and CMV-seronegative. The DNA of the CDR3 is TGTGCCAGTAGCGCGTCATCGGGGGGGGCCGATACGCAGTATTTT. Protein product: CASSASSGGADTQYF.